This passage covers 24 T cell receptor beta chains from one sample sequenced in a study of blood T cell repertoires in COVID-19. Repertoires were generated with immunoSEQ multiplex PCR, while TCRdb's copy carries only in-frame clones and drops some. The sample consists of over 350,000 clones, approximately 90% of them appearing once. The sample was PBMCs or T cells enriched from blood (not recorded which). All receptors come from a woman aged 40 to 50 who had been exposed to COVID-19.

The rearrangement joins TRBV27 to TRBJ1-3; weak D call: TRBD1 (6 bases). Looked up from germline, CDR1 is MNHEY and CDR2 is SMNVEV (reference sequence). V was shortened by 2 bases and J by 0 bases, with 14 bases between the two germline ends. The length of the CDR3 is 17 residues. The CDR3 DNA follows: TGTGCCAGCAGTTTACCCTCAGGGGCAAACTCTGGAAACACCATATATTTT. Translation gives CASSLPSGANSGNTIYF.

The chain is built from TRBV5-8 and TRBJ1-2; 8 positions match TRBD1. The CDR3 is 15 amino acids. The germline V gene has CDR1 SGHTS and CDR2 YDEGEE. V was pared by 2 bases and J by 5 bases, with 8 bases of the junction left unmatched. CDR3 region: CASSFDPQGAYGYTF. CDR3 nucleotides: TGTGCCAGCAGCTTCGACCCCCAGGGGGCTTATGGCTACACCTTC.

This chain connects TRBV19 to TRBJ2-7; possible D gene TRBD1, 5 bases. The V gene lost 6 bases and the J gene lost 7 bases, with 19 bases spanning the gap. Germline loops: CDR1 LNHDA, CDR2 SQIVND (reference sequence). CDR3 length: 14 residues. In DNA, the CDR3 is TGTGCCAGTAGCCAAGCCCGAAATAAGGGGGAGCAGTACTTC. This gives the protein CASSQARNKGEQYF.

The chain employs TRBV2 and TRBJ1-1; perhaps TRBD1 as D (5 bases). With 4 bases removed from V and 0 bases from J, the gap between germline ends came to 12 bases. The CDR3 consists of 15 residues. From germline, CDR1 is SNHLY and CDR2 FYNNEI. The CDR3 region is CASSAAGWVNTEAFF. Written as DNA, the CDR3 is TGTGCCAGCAGTGCGGCAGGGTGGGTGAACACTGAAGCTTTCTTT.

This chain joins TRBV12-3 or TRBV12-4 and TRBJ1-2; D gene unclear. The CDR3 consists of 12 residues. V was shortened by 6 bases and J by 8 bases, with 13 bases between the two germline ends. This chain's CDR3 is CASSPWGDGYTF. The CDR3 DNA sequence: TGTGCCAGCAGCCCCTGGGGAGACGGCTACACCTTC.

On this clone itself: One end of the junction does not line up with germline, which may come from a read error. CDR3 bases: TGTGCTAGCAGCTTTAGTAGGGGGCCTTACAATGAGCAGTTCTTC. Protein product: CASSFSRGPYNEQFF. J is TRBJ2-1 and V is TRBV7-7; TRBD1 aligns across 7 bases. This CDR3 has 15 residues. CDR1 and CDR2 (germline): SSHAT, FNYEAQ (reference sequence).

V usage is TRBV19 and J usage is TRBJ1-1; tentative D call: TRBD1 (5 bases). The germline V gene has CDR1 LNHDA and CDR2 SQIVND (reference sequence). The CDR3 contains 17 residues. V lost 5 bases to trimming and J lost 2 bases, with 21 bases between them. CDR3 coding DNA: TGTGCCAGTAGTTCCTCCCAAAGACAGACAGCAAACACTGAAGCTTTCTTT. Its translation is CASSSSQRQTANTEAFF.

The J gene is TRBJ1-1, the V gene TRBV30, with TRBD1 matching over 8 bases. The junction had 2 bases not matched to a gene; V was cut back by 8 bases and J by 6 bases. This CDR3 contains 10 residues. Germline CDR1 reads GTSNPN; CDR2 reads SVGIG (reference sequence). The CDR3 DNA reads TGTGCCGCAGGGGGCCCTGAAGCTTTCTTT. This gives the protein CAAGGPEAFF. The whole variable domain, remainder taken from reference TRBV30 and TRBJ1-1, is SQTIHQWPATLVQPVGSPLSLECTVEGTSNPNLYWYRQAAGRGLQLLFYSVGIGQISSEVPQNLSASRPQDRQFILSSKKLLLSDSGFYLCAAGGPEAFFGQGTRLTVV.

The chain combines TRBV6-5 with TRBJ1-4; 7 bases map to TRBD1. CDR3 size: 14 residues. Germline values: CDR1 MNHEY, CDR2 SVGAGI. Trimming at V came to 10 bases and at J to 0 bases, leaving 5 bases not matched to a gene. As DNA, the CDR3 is TGTGCCACACAGGGGAAAGCAACTAATGAAAAACTGTTTTTT. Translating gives CATQGKATNEKLFF.

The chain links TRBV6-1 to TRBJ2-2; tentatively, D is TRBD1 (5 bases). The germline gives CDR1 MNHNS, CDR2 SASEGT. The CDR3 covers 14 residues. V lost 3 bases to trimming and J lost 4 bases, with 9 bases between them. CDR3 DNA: TGTGCCAGCAGTGACAGGGTGGGCACCGGGGAGCTGTTTTTT. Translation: CASSDRVGTGELFF.

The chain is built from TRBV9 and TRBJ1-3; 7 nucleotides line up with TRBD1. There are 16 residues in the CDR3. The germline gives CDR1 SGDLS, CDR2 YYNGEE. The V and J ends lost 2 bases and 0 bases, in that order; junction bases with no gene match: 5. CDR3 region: CASSVGRGDSGNTIYF. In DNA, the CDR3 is TGTGCCAGCAGCGTGGGCAGGGGGGACTCTGGAAACACCATATATTTT.

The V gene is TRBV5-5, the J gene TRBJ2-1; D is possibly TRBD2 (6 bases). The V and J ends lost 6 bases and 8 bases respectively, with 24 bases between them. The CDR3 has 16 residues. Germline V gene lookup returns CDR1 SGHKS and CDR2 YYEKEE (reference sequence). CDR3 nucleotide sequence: TGTGCCAGCAACCTACTGGGGGACTCGGCGAGGGATGAGCAGTTCTTC. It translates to CASNLLGDSARDEQFF.

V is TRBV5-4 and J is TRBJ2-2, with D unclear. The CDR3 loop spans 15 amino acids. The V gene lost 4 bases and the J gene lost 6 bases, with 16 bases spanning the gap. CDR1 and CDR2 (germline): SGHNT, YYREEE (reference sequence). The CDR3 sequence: CASSQKIGVPGELFF. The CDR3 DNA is TGTGCCAGCAGCCAAAAAATCGGAGTCCCCGGGGAGCTGTTTTTT.

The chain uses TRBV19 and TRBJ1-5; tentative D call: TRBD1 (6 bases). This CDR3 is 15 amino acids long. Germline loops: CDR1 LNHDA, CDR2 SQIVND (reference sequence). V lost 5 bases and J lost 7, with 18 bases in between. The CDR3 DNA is TGTGCCAGTAGTCCCCGGGGGGGCACCGGCCAGCCCCAGCATTTT. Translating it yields CASSPRGGTGQPQHF.

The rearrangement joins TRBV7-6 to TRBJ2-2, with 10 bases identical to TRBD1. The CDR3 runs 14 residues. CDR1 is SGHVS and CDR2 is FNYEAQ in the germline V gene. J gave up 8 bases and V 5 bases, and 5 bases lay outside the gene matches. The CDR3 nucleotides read TGTGCCAGCAGCCGACAGGGGGCAAGGGGGGAGCTGTTTTTT. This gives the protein CASSRQGARGELFF.

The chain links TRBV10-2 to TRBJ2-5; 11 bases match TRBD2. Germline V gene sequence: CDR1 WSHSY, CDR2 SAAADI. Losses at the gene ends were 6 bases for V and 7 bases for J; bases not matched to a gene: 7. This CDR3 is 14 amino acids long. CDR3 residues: CASRGTSGAGTQYF. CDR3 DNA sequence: TGCGCCAGCAGGGGGACTAGCGGTGCAGGGACCCAGTACTTC.

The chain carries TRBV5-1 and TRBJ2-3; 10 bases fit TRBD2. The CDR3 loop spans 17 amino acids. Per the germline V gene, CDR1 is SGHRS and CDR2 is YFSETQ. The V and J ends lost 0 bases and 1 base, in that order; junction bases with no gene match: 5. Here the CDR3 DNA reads TGCGCCAGCAGCTTGGCTCGGCTAGCGGGGGGCACAGATACGCAGTATTTT. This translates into CASSLARLAGGTDTQYF.

For the CDR3, the DNA is TGTGCCAGCAGGGACTTGGACAGTTATGGCTACACCTTC. Translation: CASRDLDSYGYTF. The gene calls are TRBV27 and TRBJ1-2, with D perhaps TRBD1 (6 bases). This CDR3 has 13 amino acids. Trimming removed 6 bases at V and 5 bases at J, with 13 bases between. Germline CDR1 and CDR2: MNHEY and SMNVEV (reference sequence).

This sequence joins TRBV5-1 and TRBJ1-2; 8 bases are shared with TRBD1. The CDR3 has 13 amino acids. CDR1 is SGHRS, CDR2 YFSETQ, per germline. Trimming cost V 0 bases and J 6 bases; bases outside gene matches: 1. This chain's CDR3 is CASSLGGQDGYTF. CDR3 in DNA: TGCGCCAGCAGCTTGGGGGGACAGGATGGCTACACCTTC.

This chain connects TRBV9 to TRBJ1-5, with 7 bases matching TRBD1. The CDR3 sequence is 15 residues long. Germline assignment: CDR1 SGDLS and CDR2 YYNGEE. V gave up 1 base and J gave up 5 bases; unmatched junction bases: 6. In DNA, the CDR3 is TGTGCCAGCAGCGTAACCCCTACAGGGGATCAGCCCCAGCATTTT. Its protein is CASSVTPTGDQPQHF.

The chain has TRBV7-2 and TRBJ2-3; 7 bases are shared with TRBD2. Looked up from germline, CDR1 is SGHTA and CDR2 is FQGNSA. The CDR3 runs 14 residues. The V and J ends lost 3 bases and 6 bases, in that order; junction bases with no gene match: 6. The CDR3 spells CASSFKRDEDTQYF. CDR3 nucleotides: TGTGCCAGCAGCTTCAAGCGGGATGAGGATACGCAGTATTTT.

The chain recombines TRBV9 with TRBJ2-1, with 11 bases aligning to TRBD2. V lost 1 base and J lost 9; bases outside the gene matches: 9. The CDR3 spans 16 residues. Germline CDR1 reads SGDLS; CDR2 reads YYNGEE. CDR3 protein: CASSVSPGTSGAEQFF. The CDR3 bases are TGTGCCAGCAGCGTAAGTCCCGGGACTAGCGGTGCTGAGCAGTTCTTC.

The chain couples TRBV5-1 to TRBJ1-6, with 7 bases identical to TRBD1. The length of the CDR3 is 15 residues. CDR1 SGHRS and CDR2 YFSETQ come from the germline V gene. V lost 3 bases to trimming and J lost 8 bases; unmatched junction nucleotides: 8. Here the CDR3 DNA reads TGCGCCAGCAGCTGGGGGGACAGAGGGGATTCACCCCTCCACTTT. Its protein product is CASSWGDRGDSPLHF.

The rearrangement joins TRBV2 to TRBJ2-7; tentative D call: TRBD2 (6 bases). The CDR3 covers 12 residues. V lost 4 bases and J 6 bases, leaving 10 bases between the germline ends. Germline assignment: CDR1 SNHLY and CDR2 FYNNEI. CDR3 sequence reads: CASSGLGREQYF. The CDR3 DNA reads TGTGCCAGCAGTGGACTAGGTCGCGAGCAGTACTTC.